This TCR beta chain was captured by sequencing in a study of blood T cell repertoires in COVID-19. TCRdb's table, derived via immunoSEQ multiplex PCR, lists solely in-frame clones and lacks some. The sample has fewer than 450,000 clones, around 90% seen once. The age range of participants was about 18 to 90 years, with residence in 20 to 25 US areas. Symptom resolution, clearance, or two negative PCRs marked the recovered donors of Cohort 3. The sequenced material came from PBMCs or T cells enriched from blood (not recorded which). The clonotype was recovered from a man aged 18 to 29 who had recovered from COVID-19.

For the CDR3, the DNA is TGTGCCAGCAGCTTAGACAGCGGGGGCCCCTACGAGCAGTACTTC. It encodes CASSLDSGGPYEQYF. The chain uses TRBV7-2 and TRBJ2-7; 8 bases align to TRBD2. Germline assignment: CDR1 SGHTA and CDR2 FQGNSA. V gave up 1 base and J gave up 2 bases; unmatched junction bases: 4. This CDR3 has 15 residues.